The 27 T cell receptor beta chains presented below share a single source sample, sequenced in a study of tissue T cells after allogeneic stem cell transplantation. Sequencing used immunoSEQ multiplex PCR; TCRdb keeps in-frame clones, though not all of them. This sample has more than 45,000 clones, with roughly 73% found just once. The specimen was sorted cells pooled from one or two spleens. The receptor source for this set is a pool of C57BL/6 mice in good health.

With regard to this clone: Germline and genes: mouse. Coverage ceases 1 residue before the CDR3 finishes, and the germline J gene fills in the end. The rearrangement joins TRBV12-1 to TRBJ2-3, with 7 bases lining up with TRBD1. Trimming cost V 4 bases and J 0 bases; bases outside gene matches: 3. This CDR3 comprises 14 residues. Looked up from germline, CDR1 is SGHSN and CDR2 is HYEKVE. Partial CDR3 DNA: TGTGCCAGCTCCAACAGGGGTAGTGCAGAAACGCTGTAT. This sequence encodes CASSNRGSAETLY. The entire CDR3 reads CASSNRGSAETLYF.

To note about this clone: Gene names are the mouse ones. The CDR3 extends 1 residue past the end of the read, so its final part is completed from the germline J gene. The genes are TRBV16 and TRBJ2-7, with 13 bases matching TRBD2. This CDR3 is built from 15 residues. Germline CDR1 reads SGHSA; CDR2 reads FRNQAP. Trimming removed 3 bases from V and 3 bases from J; junction bases left unmatched: 2. The CDR3 sequence is CASSFGDWGGYEQYF. The CDR3 DNA, read in part, is TGTGCAAGCAGCTTCGGGGACTGGGGGGGCTATGAACAGTAC.

Regarding this clone: The genes and germline here are from mouse. Read coverage stops 1 residue before the CDR3 terminus; the germline J gene supplies the remainder. The chain uses TRBV26 and TRBJ2-5; 10 nucleotides align to TRBD1. From germline, CDR1 is KGHPV and CDR2 FQNQEV (reference sequence). The CDR3 runs 14 residues. Losses at the gene ends were 4 bases for V and 3 bases for J; bases not matched to a gene: 1. The CDR3 DNA, read in part, is TGTGCCAGCAGTCCGGACAGGGGGCAAGACACCCAGTAC. It yields the protein CASSPDRGQDTQY. The full CDR3 sequence reads CASSPDRGQDTQYF.

As to this clone: Gene names and germline refer to mouse. The CDR3 is cut off 1 residue early in the read; its end comes from the germline J gene. The chain joins TRBV5 to TRBJ2-4; 7 positions agree with TRBD2. The CDR3 covers 15 residues. Germline V CDR1 and CDR2: LGHNA, YNLKQL (reference sequence). Trimming took 3 bases from V and 0 from J; bases not matched to a gene: 3. The sequenced CDR3 bases are TGTGCCAGCAGCCAGGGGGGGGGAAGTCAAAACACCTTGTAC. Its protein is CASSQGGGSQNTLY. The entire CDR3 sequence reads CASSQGGGSQNTLYF.

On this clone: All gene names here are mouse names. The CDR3 goes on 1 residue after the read ends, and that part is filled in from the germline J gene. The V and J genes are TRBV24 and TRBJ2-5, with 8 bases that match TRBD1. Germline lookup yields CDR1 KGHTA and CDR2 FRNEEI. Trimming took 2 bases from V and 6 from J; bases not matched to a gene: 4. This CDR3 is 14 amino acids long. The sequenced CDR3 bases are TGTGCCAGCAGTCTGGCCAGGGGGCGCGACACCCAGTAC. Protein sequence: CASSLARGRDTQY. The entire CDR3 protein reads CASSLARGRDTQYF.

To note about this clone: Genes and germline are mouse. The read terminates 1 residue before the CDR3 end, so the remaining end is supplied by the germline J gene. The chain employs TRBV31 and TRBJ2-5, with 8 bases matching TRBD2. The ends lost 0 bases at V and 6 bases at J; junction bases unmatched: 5. The germline V gene encodes CDR1 GKSSPN and CDR2 SITVG. The CDR3 extends over 14 amino acids. CDR3 DNA (partial): TGTGCCTGGAGTCTGGGGGGGCGCGGGGACACCCAGTAC. Protein sequence: CAWSLGGRGDTQY. The entire CDR3 protein reads CAWSLGGRGDTQYF.

A word on this clone: Gene names denote mouse genes. The CDR3 end lies 1 residue beyond the end of the read and is filled in from the germline J gene. The rearrangement links TRBV5 to TRBJ2-7; TRBD1 matches 9 bases. After removal of 3 bases from V and 9 bases from J, the junction contained 3 bases not matched to a gene. Germline CDR1 LGHNA, CDR2 YNLKQL (reference sequence). CDR3 length: 12 amino acids. The part of the CDR3 DNA that was read is TGTGCCAGCAGCCAGGGACAGGGTGGACAGTAC. Translation: CASSQGQGGQY. The entire CDR3 reads CASSQGQGGQYF.

Of note for this clone: The gene symbols are mouse symbols. Sequencing ends 1 residue short of the CDR3 end; the germline J gene provides the rest. V is TRBV13-1 and J is TRBJ2-3; D is possibly TRBD1 (5 bases). The CDR3 is 15 residues long. CDR1 NSHNY and CDR2 SYGAGN come from the germline V gene. Trimming cost V 3 bases and J 0 bases, with 11 bases left between them. The sequenced CDR3 bases are TGTGCCAGCAGTGTTCGACAGACTAGTGCAGAAACGCTGTAT. This codes for CASSVRQTSAETLY. The full CDR3 protein is CASSVRQTSAETLYF.

A word on this clone: Germline and genes: mouse. The read ends 1 residue early relative to the CDR3; the germline J gene fills the gap. The chain uses TRBV19 and TRBJ2-1, with TRBD2 matching 7 bases. The CDR3 consists of 14 residues. CDR1 and CDR2 from the germline V gene are FNHDT and SITEND (reference sequence). J gave up 6 bases and V 4 bases, and 7 bases lay outside the gene matches. The CDR3 region is CASSDLRGGAEQFF. The covered CDR3 bases are TGTGCCAGCAGTGACCTCCGGGGGGGTGCTGAGCAGTTC. The full variable domain, rest sourced from reference TRBV19 and TRBJ2-1, is GGIITQTPKFLIGQEGQKLTLKCQQNFNHDTMYWYRQDSGKGLRLIYYSITENDLQKGDLSEGYDASREKKSSFSLTVTSAQKNEMAVFLCASSDLRGGAEQFFGPGTRLTVL.

To note about this clone: Gene names denote mouse genes. From the germline J gene comes the end of the CDR3, since the read stops 1 residue before it. This rearrangement joins TRBV31 to TRBJ2-4; 7 bases agree with TRBD1. Per the germline V gene, CDR1 is GKSSPN and CDR2 is SITVG. Losses at the gene ends were 0 bases for V and 0 bases for J; bases not matched to a gene: 3. There are 15 residues in the CDR3. Partial CDR3 DNA: TGTGCCTGGAGTCTCACAGGGGAGAGTCAAAACACCTTGTAC. This codes for CAWSLTGESQNTLY. The entire CDR3 protein is CAWSLTGESQNTLYF.

A note on this clone: Mouse gene names and germline throughout. The CDR3 end is not reached by the read, which stops 1 residue before it; the germline J gene fills it in. The V call is TRBV13-1, the J call TRBJ2-5; D is perhaps TRBD1 (6 bases). Germline V gene sequence: CDR1 NSHNY, CDR2 SYGAGN. V dropped 3 bases and J dropped 3 bases, with 8 bases sitting between them. This CDR3 region has 13 residues. The CDR3 here is CASSVQGQDTQYF. The covered CDR3 bases are TGTGCCAGCAGTGTCCAGGGGCAAGACACCCAGTAC.

Concerning this clone: The genes and germline here are from mouse. Coverage ceases 1 residue before the CDR3 finishes, and the germline J gene fills in the end. The J gene is TRBJ2-4, the V gene TRBV2; D is unclear. The length of the CDR3 is 15 residues. Trimming stripped 0 bases from V and 0 bases from J, with 7 bases between. CDR1 LGHNA and CDR2 YSYQKL come from the germline V gene. The CDR3 region is CASSQDPGSQNTLYF. The covered CDR3 bases are TGTGCCAGCAGCCAAGATCCGGGCAGTCAAAACACCTTGTAC. Full variable domain (remainder filled in from reference TRBV2 and TRBJ2-4): DPKIIQKPKYLVAVTGSEKILICEQYLGHNAMYWYRQSAKKPLEFMFSYSYQKLMDNQTASSRFQPQSSKKNHLDLQITALKPDDSATYFCASSQDPGSQNTLYFGAGTRLSVL.

In the case of this clone: Any gene name here is a mouse gene name. Coverage ceases 1 residue before the CDR3 finishes, and the germline J gene fills in the end. The chain combines TRBV19 with TRBJ2-5; 7 positions agree with TRBD1. The germline V gene has CDR1 FNHDT and CDR2 SITEND (reference sequence). This CDR3 comprises 13 residues. The J segment lost 5 bases and the V segment lost 5 bases, leaving 5 bases of the junction unmatched. This CDR3 reads CASSTGERDTQYF. The DNA read from the CDR3 is TGTGCCAGCAGCACAGGGGAAAGAGACACCCAGTAC.

On this clone: Genes and germline are mouse. The CDR3 extends 1 residue past the end of the read, so its final part is completed from the germline J gene. This chain links TRBV5 with TRBJ1-3; perhaps TRBD1 as D (6 bases). This CDR3 is built from 14 residues. From germline, CDR1 is LGHNA and CDR2 YNLKQL (reference sequence). V lost 6 bases and J 0 bases, leaving 9 bases between the germline ends. The CDR3: CASRGTISGNTLYF. The CDR3 DNA, read in part, is TGTGCCAGCAGGGGGACAATTTCTGGAAATACGCTCTAT.

Of note for this clone: Gene and germline names: mouse. Read data end 1 residue before the CDR3 end; the end is taken from the germline J gene. The gene calls are TRBV3 and TRBJ2-5; 8 bases match TRBD2. The CDR3 is 13 residues long. The V segment lost 5 bases and the J segment 6 bases; nucleotides outside the gene matches: 4. The germline CDR1 and CDR2 sequences are SNHLY and FYNGKV (reference sequence). CDR3 residues: CASSPGGADTQYF. Partial CDR3 DNA: TGTGCCAGCAGCCCGGGGGGGGCCGACACCCAGTAC.

As for this clone: Mouse germline and gene names are used. Read sequence stops 1 residue before the CDR3 end, and the germline J gene provides the missing end. The chain employs TRBV19 and TRBJ1-1, with D possibly TRBD1 on 5 matching bases. Germline CDR1 is FNHDT and CDR2 is SITEND (reference sequence). Trimming pared 5 bases from V and 7 bases from J, leaving 15 bases between. CDR3 length: 13 amino acids. The CDR3: CASSSPGQREVFF. Incomplete CDR3 DNA: TGTGCCAGCAGCTCCCCGGGGCAGAGAGAAGTCTTC.

The count of this clone is one. Gene names denote mouse genes. CDR3 bases read: TGTGCCAGCAGTGGCAAAAACACCTTGTAC. It yields the protein CASSGKNTLY. In full, the CDR3 reads CASSGKNTLYF. The chain combines TRBV13-3 with TRBJ2-4; D is ambiguous. From the germline J gene comes the end of the CDR3, since the read stops 1 residue before it. CDR1 and CDR2 from the germline V gene are NNHDY and SYVADS. The CDR3 sequence is 11 residues long. V was trimmed by 3 bases and J by 4 bases, leaving 3 bases between them.

Points on this clone: Genes and germline come from the mouse. The CDR3 loop reads CASSKPRNSFSDYTF. Incomplete CDR3 DNA: TGTGCCAGCAGTAAGCCACGGAACAGCTTCTCCGACTACACC. This chain uses TRBV19 with TRBJ1-2; D not certain. The read ends 1 residue early relative to the CDR3; the germline J gene fills the gap. The CDR3 is 15 amino acids. The V and J ends lost 3 bases and 4 bases respectively, with 16 bases between them. Per germline, CDR1 FNHDT and CDR2 SITEND (reference sequence).

This clone has just a few counts. Gene names are mouse gene names. The CDR3 is cut off 1 residue early in the read; its end comes from the germline J gene. The J gene is TRBJ2-7, the V gene TRBV5, with TRBD2 matching 9 bases. CDR1 is LGHNA and CDR2 is YNLKQL in the germline V gene (reference sequence). The CDR3 has 15 residues. Trimming took 0 bases from V and 0 from J; bases not matched to a gene: 0. Partial CDR3 DNA: TGTGCCAGCAGCCAAGACTGGGGGGGCTCCTATGAACAGTAC. Protein sequence: CASSQDWGGSYEQY. The complete CDR3 protein is CASSQDWGGSYEQYF.

To note about this clone: Here the gene names and germline are mouse. The read finishes 1 residue shy of the CDR3 end, and the germline J gene is used to complete it. This chain uses TRBV2 with TRBJ2-1; TRBD2 might be the D (6 bases). Germline V gives CDR1 LGHNA, CDR2 YSYQKL. CDR3 length equals 15 residues. Trimming pared 0 bases from V and 2 bases from J, leaving 8 bases between. Here the CDR3 reads CASSQELGDYAEQFF. CDR3 bases read: TGTGCCAGCAGCCAAGAACTGGGCGACTATGCTGAGCAGTTC.

Comment on this clone: Mouse germline and gene names are used. The sequenced fragment ends 1 residue before the CDR3 boundary, so the rest is inferred from the germline J gene. The chain has TRBV12-1 and TRBJ1-5, with TRBD1 as a possible D gene (6 bases). V gave up 3 bases and J gave up 8 bases, with 10 bases separating them. Germline lookup yields CDR1 SGHSN and CDR2 HYEKVE. The CDR3 has 12 residues. The covered CDR3 bases are TGTGCCAGCTCTGTACAGGGTGAGGCTCCGCTT. Encoded protein: CASSVQGEAPL. The entire CDR3 protein reads CASSVQGEAPLF. Full variable domain (missing parts from reference TRBV12-1 and TRBJ1-5): DSGVVQSPRHIIKEKGGRSVLTCIPISGHSNVVWYQQTLGKELKFLIQHYEKVERDKGFLPSRFSVQQFDDYHSEMNMSALELEDSAMYFCASSVQGEAPLFGEGTRLSVL.

Points on this clone: Mouse names are used for the genes. The DNA ends 1 residue before the CDR3 does, and the rest of the CDR3 is filled in from the germline J gene. V is TRBV26 and J is TRBJ2-1; D ambiguous. CDR3 length: 12 amino acids. Trimming took 6 bases from V and 1 from J, leaving 4 bases between them. Germline CDR1 and CDR2: KGHPV and FQNQEV (reference sequence). CDR3 in amino acids: CASRENYAEQFF. The CDR3 bases that were read are TGTGCCAGCAGAGAGAACTATGCTGAGCAGTTC.

Note on this clone: Gene and germline names: mouse. With the read ending 1 residue before the CDR3 end, the germline J gene is used to fill in that end. The chain recombines TRBV13-2 with TRBJ1-5; perhaps TRBD1 as D (5 bases). Trimming removed 0 bases from V and 0 bases from J, with 7 bases in between. Germline V gene sequence: CDR1 NNHNN, CDR2 SYGAGS (reference sequence). The CDR3 length is 15 residues. The CDR3 loop reads CASGDGGGNNQAPLF. CDR3 DNA (partial): TGTGCCAGCGGTGATGGGGGGGGTAACAACCAGGCTCCGCTT.

A word on this clone: Here the gene names and germline are mouse. The CDR3 end falls 1 residue outside the read, so it is completed with the germline J gene. This chain joins TRBV19 and TRBJ1-1; no definite D call. Germline V gene data show CDR1 as FNHDT and CDR2 as SITEND (reference sequence). This CDR3 region has 13 residues. Trimming shortened V by 4 bases and J by 0 bases, and 7 bases separated the two germline ends. CDR3 sequence reads: CASSRQANTEVFF. The covered CDR3 bases are TGTGCCAGCAGTCGACAAGCAAACACAGAAGTCTTC. Full variable domain (remainder filled in from reference TRBV19 and TRBJ1-1): GGIITQTPKFLIGQEGQKLTLKCQQNFNHDTMYWYRQDSGKGLRLIYYSITENDLQKGDLSEGYDASREKKSSFSLTVTSAQKNEMAVFLCASSRQANTEVFFGKGTRLTVV.

A word on this clone: Germline and genes: mouse. The read comes to an end 1 residue before the CDR3 does, leaving the germline J gene to fill in the end. V and J are TRBV15 and TRBJ2-4, with a possible D match to TRBD2 (7 bases). Between the trimmed V and J ends, which lost 4 bases and 3 bases, there was a span of 8 bases. Germline lookup yields CDR1 SGHND and CDR2 FRSKSL. The CDR3 runs to 13 residues. The CDR3 bases that were read are TGTGCCAGCAGTTGGGGGGCCCAAAACACCTTGTAC. It encodes CASSWGAQNTLY. The whole CDR3 region reads CASSWGAQNTLYF.

As regards this clone: The genes are named according to mouse. The read finishes 1 residue shy of the CDR3 end, and the germline J gene is used to complete it. Other DNA sequences from this sample encode an identical CDR3 as well. This rearrangement joins TRBV15 to TRBJ1-1; D is uncertain. Trimming took 1 base from V and 4 from J, leaving 4 bases between them. CDR1 and CDR2 from the germline V gene are SGHND and FRSKSL. The CDR3 length is 12 residues. The CDR3 loop reads CASSLGGTEVFF. Incomplete CDR3 DNA: TGTGCCAGCAGTTTAGGGGGCACAGAAGTCTTC.

Of note for this clone: These gene names are mouse names. The read ends 1 residue early relative to the CDR3; the germline J gene fills the gap. The chain uses TRBV20 and TRBJ2-4, with D tentatively TRBD1 (6 bases). Germline CDR1 reads GFQATS; CDR2 reads STVNSAI. V lost 5 bases, J lost 3 bases, and 12 bases lay in between. CDR3 size: 13 residues. The part of the CDR3 DNA that was read is TGTGGTGCTGTACAGGGAGGGCAAAACACCTTGTAC. Its protein is CGAVQGGQNTLY. The whole CDR3 protein reads CGAVQGGQNTLYF.